This T cell receptor beta chain is drawn from a study of beta chain features in type 1 diabetes. CD45RO/CCR7/CD25/CD127/CD95/CD27 staining was used to isolate CD4+ naive, central memory, regulatory and stem cell-like memory cells by sorting. The CDR3 has 14 residues. J was trimmed by 10 bases and V by 10 bases; bases with no gene match: 12. Looked up from germline, CDR1 is MDHEN and CDR2 is SYDVKM. All of the isolated RNA was reverse transcribed, so expressed TCRB transcripts were sequenced. Assay used: immunoSEQ multiplex PCR; TCRdb lists only in-frame clones, some missing. The sample carries more than 85,000 clones, under 40% recorded once.

V is TRBV28 and J is TRBJ1-4; TRBD1 matches 10 bases. Sequencing was performed on stem cell memory CD4+ T cells from blood. The clonotype originates from a woman aged 18-35 years in good health. The CDR3 coding sequence is TGTGCCACCTCACCGGGACAGGGGCTCTCAAAACTGTTTTTT. Protein sequence: CATSPGQGLSKLFF.